The clone carrying this T cell receptor (beta chain) was seen a handful of times. The sample comes from a study of T cell repertoires in cytomegalovirus infection. TCRdb fed the reads into MiXCR, producing one record per CDR3 protein. This repertoire shows more than 650,000 distinct CDR3 sequences, under 40% found once; its top ten account for 2.5% to 3.5%. Germline CDR1 and CDR2: MDHEN and SYDVKM. This CDR3 spans 14 amino acids. V lost 7 bases and J 4 bases, leaving 11 bases between the germline ends. Sequenced material: PBMCs. The TCR was taken from a human donor in good health (CMV status not recorded). Some clones in this sample may be carry-over from other donors' samples. The rearrangement uses TRBV28 and TRBJ2-6; D possibly matches TRBD1 or TRBD2 (6 bases each). This CDR3 reads CASNGGYGANVLTF. CDR3 nucleotide sequence: TGTGCCAGCAACGGGGGCTACGGGGCCAACGTCCTGACTTTC.